Listed here is a single T cell receptor (beta chain). The antigen remains undetermined. This specimen comes from a study of monozygotic twins with inflammatory bowel disease. For every TCR library, around 3,700 ng of total RNA was used. Making cDNA involved eight separate reactions per sample. Reprocessing the 5' RACE reads, TCRdb reports a single entry for every CDR3 protein and omits DNA. The repertoire table contains fewer than 450,000 distinct CDR3 sequences. Every donor provided one blood sample measuring 2.5 ml. Study-wide results and limits: Among IBD patients, fewer clonotypes were shared with others than among healthy twins, especially with disease activity.

Sequencing input: blood. This clonotype was obtained from a human donor with ulcerative colitis or Crohn's disease, or a healthy co-twin of an affected twin (not recorded which).

This chain's CDR3 is CASTRARGTDTQYF. The chain employs TRBV19 and TRBJ2-3; the D call from TCRdb, TRBD1, cannot be confirmed without DNA. Germline CDR1 and CDR2: LNHDA and SQIVND (reference sequence). CDR3 length equals 14 residues. Full variable domain (remainder filled in from reference TRBV19 and TRBJ2-3): DGGITQSPKYLFRKEGQNVTLSCEQNLNHDAMYWYRQDPGQGLRLIYYSQIVNDFQKGDIAEGYSVSREKKESFPLTVTSAQKNPTAFYLCASTRARGTDTQYFGPGTRLTVL.